The text below deals with one T cell receptor (beta chain). Between the trimmed V and J ends, which lost 2 bases and 2 bases, there was a span of 7 bases. There are 14 residues in the CDR3. The germline gives CDR1 SGHTA, CDR2 FQGNSA. Original analysis: For nucleated cells, counts were estimated from reference gene primer amplification. The table came from immunoSEQ multiplex PCR; TCRdb's copy has only in-frame clones and leaves some out. V and J calls and clone size are as listed in that table; D and trimming were resolved from the DNA. The sample has fewer than 300,000 clones, around nine tenths seen once; the top ten hold approximately 9.8%. These data originate in a study of blood T cell repertoires in COVID-19. The overall study: Donors in the United States, Italy and Spain gave samples during acute or convalescent COVID-19. PBMCs, B-cell-depleted T cells, or T cells provided the cDNA or gDNA that made up the material.

This TCR was recovered from a man between 40 and 49 years old who had recovered from COVID-19. This chain links TRBV7-2 with TRBJ2-1; D is unclear. Sequenced: peripheral blood. The CDR3 region is CASSLYTAYNEQFF. CDR3 in DNA: TGTGCCAGCAGCTTATACACCGCCTACAATGAGCAGTTCTTC.